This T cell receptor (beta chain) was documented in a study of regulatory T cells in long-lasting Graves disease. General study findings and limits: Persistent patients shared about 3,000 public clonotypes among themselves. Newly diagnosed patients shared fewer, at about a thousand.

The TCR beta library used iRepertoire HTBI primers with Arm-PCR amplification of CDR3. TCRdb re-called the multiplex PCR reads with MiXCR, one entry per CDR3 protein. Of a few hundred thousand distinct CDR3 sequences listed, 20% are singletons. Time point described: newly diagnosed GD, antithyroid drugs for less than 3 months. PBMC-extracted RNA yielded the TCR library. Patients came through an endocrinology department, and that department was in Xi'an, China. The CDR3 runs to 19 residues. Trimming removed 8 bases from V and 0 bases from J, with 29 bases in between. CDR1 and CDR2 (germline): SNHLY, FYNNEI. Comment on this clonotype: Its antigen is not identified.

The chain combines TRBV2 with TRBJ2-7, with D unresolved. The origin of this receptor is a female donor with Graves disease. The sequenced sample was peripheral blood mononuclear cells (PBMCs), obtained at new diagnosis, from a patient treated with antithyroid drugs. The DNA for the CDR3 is TGTGCCAGCTCATCTAAAACGAGGCCAGTCTCACCGGGCTCCTACGAGCAGTACTTC. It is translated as CASSSKTRPVSPGSYEQYF.